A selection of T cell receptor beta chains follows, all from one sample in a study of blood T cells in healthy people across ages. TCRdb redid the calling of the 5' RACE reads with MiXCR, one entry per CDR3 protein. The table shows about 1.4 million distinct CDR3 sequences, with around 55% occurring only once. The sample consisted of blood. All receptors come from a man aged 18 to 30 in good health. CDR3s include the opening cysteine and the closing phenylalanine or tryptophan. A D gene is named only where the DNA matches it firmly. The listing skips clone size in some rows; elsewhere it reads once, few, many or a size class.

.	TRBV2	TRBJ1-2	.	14	TGTGCCAGCAGGTGGGTGGGAGGCAGCTATGGCTACACCTTC	CASRWVGGSYGYTF
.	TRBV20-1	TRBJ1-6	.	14	TGCAGTGCTAGAGTTCCAGGGAGGAATTCACCCCTCCACTTT	CSARVPGRNSPLHF
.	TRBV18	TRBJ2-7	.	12	TGTGCCAGCTCACCAGCATATCGTGAGCAGTACTTC	CASSPAYREQYF
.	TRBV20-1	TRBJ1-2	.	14	TGCAGTGTTGACAGCCAAAATTCAAACTATGGCTACACCTTC	CSVDSQNSNYGYTF
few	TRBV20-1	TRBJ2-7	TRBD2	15	TGCAGTGCTAGAGAAACTAGCGCCAGCTCCTACGAGCAGTACTTC	CSARETSASSYEQYF
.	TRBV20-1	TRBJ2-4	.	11	TGCAGTGGGGTAATCAAAAACATTCAGTACTTC	CSGVIKNIQYF
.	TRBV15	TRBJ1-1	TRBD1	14	TGTGCCACCAGCAGAGATTGGCAGGGGGCTGAAGCTTTCTTT	CATSRDWQGAEAFF
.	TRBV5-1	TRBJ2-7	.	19	TGCGCCAGCAGCTTTAGTATAGCGGAGGTGGGTAGCTCCTACAATGAGCAGTACTTC	CASSFSIAEVGSSYNEQYF
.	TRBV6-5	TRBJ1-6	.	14	TGTGCCAGCAGTTACTCCCAGCCTCGTTCACCCCTCCACTTT	CASSYSQPRSPLHF
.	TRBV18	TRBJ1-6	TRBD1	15	TGTGCCAGCTCCGTAGGGACAGCTAATAATTCACCCCTCCACTTT	CASSVGTANNSPLHF
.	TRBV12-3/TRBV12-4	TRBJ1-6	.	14	TGTGCCAGCAGTTTGGACAGATATAATTCACCCCTCCACTTT	CASSLDRYNSPLHF
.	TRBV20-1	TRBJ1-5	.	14	TGCAGTGCTAGGGGGGACGGACCAAATCAGCCCCAGCATTTT	CSARGDGPNQPQHF
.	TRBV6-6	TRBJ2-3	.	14	TGTGCCAGCAGCCCGACCCTCAGCTCGCGGACGCAGTATTTT	CASSPTLSSRTQYF
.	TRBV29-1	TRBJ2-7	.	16	TGCAGCGTTGAAGGGAGATTAGTTGGGGGAAGGTACGAGCAGTACTTC	CSVEGRLVGGRYEQYF
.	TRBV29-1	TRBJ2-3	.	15	TGCAGCGTTGAAGGGAGGGACGGCCGCACAGATACGCAGTATTTT	CSVEGRDGRTDTQYF
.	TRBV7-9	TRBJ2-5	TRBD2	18	TGTGCCAGCAGCTTAGGGCTAGAGGCGGGGGGGCATCAAGAGACCCAGTACTTC	CASSLGLEAGGHQETQYF
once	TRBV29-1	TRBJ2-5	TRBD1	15	TGCAGCGTTGACGACAGGGGAGGAGGACACAATGAGCAGTACTTC	CSVDDRGGGHNEQYF
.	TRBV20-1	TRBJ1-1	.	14	TGCAGTGCTAGTCTACAGGGTGCATTAACTGAAGCTTTCTTT	CSASLQGALTEAFF
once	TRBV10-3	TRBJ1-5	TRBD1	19	TGTGCCATCAGTGAGGGACAGGGTAATTCTTGGGCGACCAATCAGCCCCAGCATTTT	CAISEGQGNSWATNQPQHF
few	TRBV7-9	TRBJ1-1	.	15	TGTGCCAGCAGCTCCCCACAGGGACCTAACACTGAAGCTTTCTTT	CASSSPQGPNTEAFF
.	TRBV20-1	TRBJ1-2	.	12	TGCAGTGCTTTTGACAGGTCCCAAGGCTACACCTTC	CSAFDRSQGYTF
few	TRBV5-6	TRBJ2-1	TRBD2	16	TGTGCCAGCAGCGTACGACTAGCGGTCTCCTACAATGAGCAGTTCTTC	CASSVRLAVSYNEQFF
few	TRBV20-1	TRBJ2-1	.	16	TGCAGTGCTAGTGACGGAGGGCCTACGCGGTACAATGAGCAGTTCTTC	CSASDGGPTRYNEQFF
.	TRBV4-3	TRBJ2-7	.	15	TGCGCCAGCAGCCAAGTGGCAGGGGCCGGCTACGAGCAGTACTTC	CASSQVAGAGYEQYF
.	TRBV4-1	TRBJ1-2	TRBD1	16	TGCGCCAGCAGCCAAGGTTTGACAGGGGTCTACTATGGCTACACCTTC	CASSQGLTGVYYGYTF
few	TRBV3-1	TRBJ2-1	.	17	TGTGCCAGCAGCCCGCCCCGGGTTCAGAGCTCCTACAATGAGCAGTTCTTC	CASSPPRVQSSYNEQFF
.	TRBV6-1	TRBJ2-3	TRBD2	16	TGTGCCAGCAGAGAGAACTCGGGAGGTGAGATAGATACGCAGTATTTT	CASRENSGGEIDTQYF
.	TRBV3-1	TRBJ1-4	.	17	TGTGCCAGCAGCCGGCGCGGGTCAGCTGCAACTAATGAAAAACTGTTTTTT	CASSRRGSAATNEKLFF
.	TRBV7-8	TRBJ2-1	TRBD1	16	TGTGCCAGCAGCCACAGGGGGACAGGGGTATACAATGAGCAGTTCTTC	CASSHRGTGVYNEQFF
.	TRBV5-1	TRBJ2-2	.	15	TGCGCCAGCAGCCTCGATGACGGGAACACCGGGGAGCTGTTTTTT	CASSLDDGNTGELFF
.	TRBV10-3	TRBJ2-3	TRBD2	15	TGTGCCATCAGTGAAACTAGCGGGAGTTCAGATACGCAGTATTTT	CAISETSGSSDTQYF
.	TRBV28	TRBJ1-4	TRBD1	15	TGTGCCAGCAGTACCTGGACAGGCGGTGGTGAAAAACTGTTTTTT	CASSTWTGGGEKLFF
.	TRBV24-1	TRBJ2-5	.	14	TGTGCCACCAGTGGGGACGGAGGAAGGGATGAGCAGTACTTC	CATSGDGGRDEQYF
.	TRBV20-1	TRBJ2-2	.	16	TGCAGTGCTAGGGGACTGGCCACCGCAGCGTCCGGGGAGCTGTTTTTT	CSARGLATAASGELFF
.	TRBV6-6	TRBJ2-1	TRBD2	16	TGTGCCAGCAGTTACTCGATGGCGGGGGCCTACAATGAGCAGTTCTTC	CASSYSMAGAYNEQFF
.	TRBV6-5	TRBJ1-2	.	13	TGTGCCAGCAGTTACCTCAGGGGCTATGGCTACACCTTC	CASSYLRGYGYTF
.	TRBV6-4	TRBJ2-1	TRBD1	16	TGTGCCAGCAGTGACTCCCCGGGACAGGGGGCTAATGAGCAGTTCTTC	CASSDSPGQGANEQFF
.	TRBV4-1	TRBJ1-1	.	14	TGCGCCAGCAGCCAAGACAGGGGAATCACTGAAGCTTTCTTT	CASSQDRGITEAFF
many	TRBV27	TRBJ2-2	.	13	TGTGCCAGCCCTGCAATGGGTCACGGGGAGCTGTTTTTT	CASPAMGHGELFF
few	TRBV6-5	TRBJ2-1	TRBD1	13	TGTGCCAGTCGGGGGACAGGGGACAATGAGCAGTTCTTC	CASRGTGDNEQFF
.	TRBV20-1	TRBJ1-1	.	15	TGCAGTGCTAGAGATTTTGGACACCCGGCGGCTGAAGCTTTCTTT	CSARDFGHPAAEAFF
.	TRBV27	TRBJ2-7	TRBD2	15	TGTGCCAGCAAACGTAGCGGGGGGGCCCCCTACGAGCAGTACTTC	CASKRSGGAPYEQYF
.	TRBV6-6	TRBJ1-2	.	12	TGTGCCAGCAGTTATGAGGGAGCAGGCTACACCTTC	CASSYEGAGYTF
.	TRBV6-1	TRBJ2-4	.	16	TGTGCCAGCAGTGAAGTTGGCAGGGGAACTGCAAACATTCAGTACTTC	CASSEVGRGTANIQYF
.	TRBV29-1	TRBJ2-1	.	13	TGCAGCGTTGAAGATCTTCATGGAAATGAGCAGTTCTTC	CSVEDLHGNEQFF
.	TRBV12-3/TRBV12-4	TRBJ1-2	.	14	TGTGTCAGCAGTCACGGACAGCCGCGGGGTGGCTACACCTTC	CVSSHGQPRGGYTF
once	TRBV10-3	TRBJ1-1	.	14	TGTGCCATCACCGAGGGTGGGGACACCACTGAAGCTTTCTTT	CAITEGGDTTEAFF
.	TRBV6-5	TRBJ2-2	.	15	TGTGCCAGCAGTTACTCGGAGCAGGCCACCGGGGAGCTGTTTTTT	CASSYSEQATGELFF
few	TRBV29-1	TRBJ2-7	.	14	TGCAGCGTCTCCGCAACGGGGGGCATCTACGAGCAGTACTTC	CSVSATGGIYEQYF
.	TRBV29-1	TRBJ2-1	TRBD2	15	TGCAGCGTTGAAGACGGCGGGAGCTCCTACAATGAGCAGTTCTTC	CSVEDGGSSYNEQFF
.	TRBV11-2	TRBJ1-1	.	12	TGTGCCAGCAGCAGGGTAAGGACTGAAGCTTTCTTT	CASSRVRTEAFF
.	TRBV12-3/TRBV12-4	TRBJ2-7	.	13	TGTGCCAGCAGTTTCCCTTTAGATCCCGAGCAGTACTTC	CASSFPLDPEQYF
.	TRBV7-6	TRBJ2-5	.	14	TGTGCCAGCAGCTTAGACCCCAGGCAAGAGACCCAGTACTTC	CASSLDPRQETQYF
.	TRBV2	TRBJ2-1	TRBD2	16	TGTGCCAGCATCGCCTCTAGCGGGGCCTCCTACAATGAGCAGTTCTTC	CASIASSGASYNEQFF
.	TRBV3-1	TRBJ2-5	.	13	TGTGCCAGCAGCCAAGACCCCCCCAAGACCCAGTACTTC	CASSQDPPKTQYF